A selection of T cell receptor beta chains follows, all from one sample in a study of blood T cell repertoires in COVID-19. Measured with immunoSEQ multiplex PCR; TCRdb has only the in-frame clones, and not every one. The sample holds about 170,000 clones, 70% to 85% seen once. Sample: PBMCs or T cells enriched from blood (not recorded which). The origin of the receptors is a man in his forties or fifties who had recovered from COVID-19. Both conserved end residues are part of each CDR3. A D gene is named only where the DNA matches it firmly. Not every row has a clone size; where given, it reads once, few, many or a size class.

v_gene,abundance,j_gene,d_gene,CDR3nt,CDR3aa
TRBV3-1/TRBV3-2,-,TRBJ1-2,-,TGTGCCAGCAGCCAACCAGGGCTTCCTGCTAACTATGGCTACACCTTC,CASSQPGLPANYGYTF
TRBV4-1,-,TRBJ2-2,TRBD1,TGCGCCAGCAGCCAACCTCCGGGGACAGGGAACGGGGAGCTGTTTTTT,CASSQPPGTGNGELFF
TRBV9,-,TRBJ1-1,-,TGTGCCAGCAGCGTAACTGCCATGAACACTGAAGCTTTCTTT,CASSVTAMNTEAFF
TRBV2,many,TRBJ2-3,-,TGTGCCAGCAGTCCACAGGGCATGGGCACAGATACGCAGTATTTT,CASSPQGMGTDTQYF
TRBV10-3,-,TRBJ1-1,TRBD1,TGTGCCATCAGTGATGCCGGGACAGGGAACACTGAAGCTTTCTTT,CAISDAGTGNTEAFF
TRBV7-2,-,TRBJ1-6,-,TGTGCCAGCAGCCAAGGGGTACAGGGCTTATATAATTCACCCCTCCACTTT,CASSQGVQGLYNSPLHF
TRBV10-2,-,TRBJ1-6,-,TGCGCCAGCAGTACGGGAGGAGGTACTTCACCCCTCCACTTT,CASSTGGGTSPLHF
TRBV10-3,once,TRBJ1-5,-,TGTGCCATCAGTCCCCCAGGGCCCAATCAGCCCCAGCATTTT,CAISPPGPNQPQHF
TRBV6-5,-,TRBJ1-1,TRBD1,TGTGCCAGCAGCCCCGGACAGGGGTGGACTGAAGCTTTCTTT,CASSPGQGWTEAFF
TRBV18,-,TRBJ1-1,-,TGTGCCAGCTCACCATCCAGGTCCGACACTGAAGCTTTCTTT,CASSPSRSDTEAFF
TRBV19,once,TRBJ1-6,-,TGTGCCAGTAGTCCGCGGGTCGGGAATTCACCCCTCCACTTT,CASSPRVGNSPLHF
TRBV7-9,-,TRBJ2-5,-,TGTGCCAGCAGCCCCTCGGCAGGGGCGAACCAGTACTTC,CASSPSAGANQYF
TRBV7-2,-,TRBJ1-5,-,TGTGCCAGCAGCTTAAGAGCTGGGGGCGGCAATCAGCCCCAGCATTTT,CASSLRAGGGNQPQHF
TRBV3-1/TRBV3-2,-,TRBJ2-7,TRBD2,TGTGCCAGCAGCCCCGGGGGGGGGCGCCCCTACGAGCAGTACTTC,CASSPGGGRPYEQYF
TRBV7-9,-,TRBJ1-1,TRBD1,TGTGCCAGCAGCTACGGGACAGGTACCACGGGAGCTTTCTTT,CASSYGTGTTGAFF
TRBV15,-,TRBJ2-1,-,TGTGCCACCAGCAGAGAAGTTCGGGGTGAGCAGTTCTTC,CATSREVRGEQFF
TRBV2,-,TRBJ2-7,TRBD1,TGTGCCAGCAGTGAAAAGGGCAGAGGGACAGGGGGCTGGGTTTACGAGCAGTACTTC,CASSEKGRGTGGWVYEQYF
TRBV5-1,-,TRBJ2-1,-,TGCGCCAGCAGCGGTGGGGCTGGGAATGAGCAGTTCTTC,CASSGGAGNEQFF
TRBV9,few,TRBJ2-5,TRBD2,TGTGCCAGCAGCGGGACTAGCGGGGGGCCGGCAGTAACCCAGTACTTC,CASSGTSGGPAVTQYF
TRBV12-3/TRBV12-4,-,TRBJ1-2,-,TGTGCCAGCAGTTCTGACAGGACGCTTGGCTACACCTTC,CASSSDRTLGYTF
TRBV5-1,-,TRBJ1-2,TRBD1,TGCGCCAGCAGCTGGGGACAGGGGGCTTTGTATGGCTACACCTTC,CASSWGQGALYGYTF
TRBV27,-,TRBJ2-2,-,TGTGCCAGCAGTTTAATTGGGACACCCACCGGGGAGCTGTTTTTT,CASSLIGTPTGELFF
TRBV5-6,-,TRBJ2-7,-,TGTGCCAGCATGGGGGGCTCCTACGAGCAGTACTTC,CASMGGSYEQYF
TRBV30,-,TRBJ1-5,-,TGTGCCTGGAGTGTAGGACTGAGCCATCAGCCCCAGCATTTT,CAWSVGLSHQPQHF
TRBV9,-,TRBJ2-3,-,TGTGCCAGCAGCGTATTCAGGGGAGGCACAGATACGCAGTATTTT,CASSVFRGGTDTQYF
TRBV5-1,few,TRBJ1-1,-,TGCGCCAGCAGCTTGGATGACAGCTTGAACACTGAAGCTTTCTTT,CASSLDDSLNTEAFF
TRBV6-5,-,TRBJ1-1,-,TGTGCCAGCAGTTACGGGCAGAACACTGAAGCTTTCTTT,CASSYGQNTEAFF
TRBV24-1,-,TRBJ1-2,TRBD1,TGTGCCACCAGTCCACCCGGACAGGGAGACTATGGCTACACCTTC,CATSPPGQGDYGYTF
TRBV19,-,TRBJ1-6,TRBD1,TGTGCCAGTAGTATAGCAGGACAGGTATCACCCCTCCACTTT,CASSIAGQVSPLHF
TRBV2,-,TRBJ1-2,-,TGTGCCAGCAGTGAAAACAGCTATGGCTACACCTTC,CASSENSYGYTF
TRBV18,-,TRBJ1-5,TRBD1,TGTGCCAGCTCACCACCGTCCTTCAGGGGGCAAGGACAGCCCCAGCATTTT,CASSPPSFRGQGQPQHF
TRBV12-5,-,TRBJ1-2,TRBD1,TGTGCTAGTGGCTACATGACAGGGAACTATGGCTACACCTTC,CASGYMTGNYGYTF
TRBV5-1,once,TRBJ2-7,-,TGCGCCAGCAGCTTGGGACAGGCCTCCTACGAGCAGTACTTC,CASSLGQASYEQYF
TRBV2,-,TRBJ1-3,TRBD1,TGTGCCAGCAATCCTCAGACAGGGCCAGGAAACACCATATATTTT,CASNPQTGPGNTIYF
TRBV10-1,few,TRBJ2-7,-,TGCGCCAGCAGTGAACGGACAGATTACGAGCAGTACTTC,CASSERTDYEQYF
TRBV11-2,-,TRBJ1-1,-,TGTGCCAGCAGCTTAGGAGCAGGGTTCTCTGAAGCTTTCTTT,CASSLGAGFSEAFF
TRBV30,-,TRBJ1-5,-,TGTGCCTGGAGTTCAGAATATAGCAATCAGCCCCAGCATTTT,CAWSSEYSNQPQHF
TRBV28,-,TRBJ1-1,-,TGTGCCCAAGAGACCCACCGAAAGGGACTTTCGAACACTGAAGCTTTCTTT,CAQETHRKGLSNTEAFF
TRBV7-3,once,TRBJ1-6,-,TGTGCCAGCAGGTCATTGCAGGGGCTGGATAATTCACCCCTCCACTTT,CASRSLQGLDNSPLHF
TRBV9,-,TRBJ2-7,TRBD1,TGTGCCAGCAGCGTAGAGGGACAGGGGGCCTACGAGCAGTACTTC,CASSVEGQGAYEQYF
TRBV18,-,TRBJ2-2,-,TGTGCCAGCTCACCAGAAGGCACAGGGATAAGGAACACCGGGGAGCTGTTTTTT,CASSPEGTGIRNTGELFF
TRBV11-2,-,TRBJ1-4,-,TGTGCCAGCAGCTCTCTCGATGAAAAACTGTTTTTT,CASSSLDEKLFF